This T cell receptor (beta chain) was identified in a study of T cell responses to AZD1222 COVID-19 vaccine. Germline V gives CDR1 LNHDA, CDR2 SQIVND (reference sequence). V shed 4 bases, J shed 4 bases, and the junction held 10 bases outside the gene matches. The CDR3 runs to 15 residues. The data were produced by immunoSEQ multiplex PCR, yet TCRdb's version contains in-frame clones alone and is incomplete. The data show some 120,000 clones, around 90% seen once. To note about this clone: Its antigen is undetermined.

Study-level results: In a largely white British group with more females than males, clonal diversity was possibly underestimated. Mapped onto spike, vaccine-associated CD4 TCRs spanned it and were dominant at 160-218 and 743-854. Rises in breadth and depth of Spike-specific TCRs came after two AZD1222 doses.

The specimen was peripheral blood, collected on day 0 of AZD1222 vaccination. This chain links TRBV19 with TRBJ2-7, with 7 nucleotides matching TRBD1. This clonotype was sampled from an adult in good health. The CDR3 DNA follows: TGTGCCAGTAGTAGATTCCCCGGGACAGAATACGAGCAGTACTTC. Its protein product is CASSRFPGTEYEQYF. Filled out from reference TRBV19 and TRBJ2-7, the complete variable domain reads DGGITQSPKYLFRKEGQNVTLSCEQNLNHDAMYWYRQDPGQGLRLIYYSQIVNDFQKGDIAEGYSVSREKKESFPLTVTSAQKNPTAFYLCASSRFPGTEYEQYFGPGTRLTVT.